The subject of this entry is one TCR beta chain. As yet, its antigen is unknown. These data are taken from a study of cytomegalovirus exposure and HLA in healthy donors. Study at large: Assignment to the Caucasian-associated ancestry cluster applied to around 82% of the approximately 390 genotyped donors.

This CDR3 is built from 18 residues. V shed 3 bases and J 4 bases; nucleotides not matched to a gene: 17. From germline, CDR1 is KGHSH and CDR2 LQKENI. It was with 60 Vbeta and 13 Jbeta primers that the PCR ran. Using immunoSEQ multiplex PCR, the repertoire was profiled, and TCRdb retains in-frame clones only, with some absent. The sample shows fewer than 250,000 clones, roughly 85% of them seen only once. Overall study results and limits: HLA-A and HLA-B allele assignments for most subjects were reportedly predicted accurately using TCR beta sequences. Across all donors, roughly uniform sequencing depth was an assumption of the presence/absence analyses.

Sequencing used PBMCs. This TCR was recovered from a man between 18 and 29 years old in good health and CMV-seronegative. This rearrangement joins TRBV18 to TRBJ2-7; 8 bases fit TRBD1. CDR3 DNA sequence: TGTGCCAGCTCACCCAGTCACTCCCAGGGGGCTAAGGGTTACGAGCAGTACTTC. This gives the protein CASSPSHSQGAKGYEQYF.